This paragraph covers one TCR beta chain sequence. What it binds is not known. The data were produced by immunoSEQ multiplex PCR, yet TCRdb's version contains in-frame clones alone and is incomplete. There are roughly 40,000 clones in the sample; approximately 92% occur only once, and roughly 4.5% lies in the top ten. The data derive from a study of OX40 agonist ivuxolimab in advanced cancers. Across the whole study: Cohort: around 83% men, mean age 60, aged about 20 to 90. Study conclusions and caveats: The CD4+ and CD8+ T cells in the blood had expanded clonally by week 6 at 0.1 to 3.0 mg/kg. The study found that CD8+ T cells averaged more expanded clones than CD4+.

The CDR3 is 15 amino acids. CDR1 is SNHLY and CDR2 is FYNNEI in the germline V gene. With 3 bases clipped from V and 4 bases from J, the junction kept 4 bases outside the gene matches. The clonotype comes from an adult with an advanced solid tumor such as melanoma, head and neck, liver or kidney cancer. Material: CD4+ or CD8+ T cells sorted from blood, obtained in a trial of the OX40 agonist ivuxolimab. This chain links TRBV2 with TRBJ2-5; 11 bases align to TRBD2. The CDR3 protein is CASSEIAGGGETQYF. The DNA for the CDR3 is TGTGCCAGCAGTGAGATAGCGGGAGGGGGAGAGACCCAGTACTTC.